Following are 17 T cell receptor beta chains from one sample sequenced in a study of blood T cells in healthy people across ages. Using a J-beta primer mix together with a sample-barcoded 5' primer, a second PCR was run for about 7 to 12 cycles. TCRdb itself ran the 5' RACE reads through MiXCR, one entry per CDR3 protein. The sample includes approximately 1.5 million distinct CDR3 sequences, almost 35% of them seen just once. The sample was blood. The receptors shown here come from a woman in her 30s in good health.

Concerning this clonotype: Sequence at one end of the junction differs from germline and may be a read error. This chain uses TRBV10-3 with TRBJ2-1; 8 bases match TRBD1. This CDR3 has 13 amino acids. Germline CDR1 and CDR2: ENHRY and SYGVKD. The CDR3 is CAIGPDRDNKQFF. In nucleotides, the CDR3 is TGTGCCATCGGACCGGACAGGGACAATAAGCAGTTCTTC.

This clonotype was counted between two and nine times. The chain is built from TRBV15 and TRBJ2-5; the match to TRBD1 covers 7 bases. CDR3 size: 17 residues. Germline V CDR1 and CDR2: LNHNV, YYDKDF (reference sequence). The V gene end was trimmed by 0 bases and the J gene end by 4 bases; junction bases not matched to a gene: 11. The CDR3 sequence is CATSRDRQGQWSETQYF. The CDR3 coding sequence is TGTGCCACCAGCAGAGATCGGCAGGGACAGTGGTCAGAGACCCAGTACTTC.

The V and J genes are TRBV7-6 and TRBJ2-7, with 12 positions matching TRBD2. Germline V lookup: CDR1 SGHVS, CDR2 FNYEAQ. Trimming removed 5 bases from V and 6 bases from J; junction bases left unmatched: 8. CDR3 length: 15 residues. CDR3 DNA: TGTGCCAGCAGCATGGCTAGCGGGGGGGCTTTCGAGCAGTACTTC. This encodes CASSMASGGAFEQYF.

In its sample, this clonotype was seen a few times. The chain combines TRBV20-1 with TRBJ2-3; 8 bases are shared with TRBD2. In germline, CDR1 is DFQATT, CDR2 SNEGSKA (reference sequence). The V gene end was trimmed by 3 bases and the J gene end by 4 bases; junction bases not matched to a gene: 6. This CDR3 has 14 amino acids. CDR3 sequence: CSASSGVLADTQYF. Here the CDR3 DNA reads TGCAGTGCTAGTAGCGGGGTGCTGGCAGATACGCAGTATTTT.

The chain has TRBV27 and TRBJ2-3, with D unclear. CDR1 MNHEY and CDR2 SMNVEV come from the germline V gene (reference sequence). This CDR3 is built from 15 residues. Deletions cut 6 bases from V and 6 bases from J, with 19 bases between. In DNA, the CDR3 is TGTGCCAGCAGCCCCCCGTTGACCTCGAAGGATACGCAGTATTTT. Amino acid sequence: CASSPPLTSKDTQYF.

This clonotype was seen a few times. This chain links TRBV7-3 with TRBJ1-2, with no clear D. Germline V gene lookup returns CDR1 SGHTA and CDR2 FQGTGA. Trimming removed 4 bases at V and 8 bases at J, with 14 bases between. CDR3 length: 13 residues. CDR3 nucleotide sequence: TGTGCCAGCAGCTCAAGACCGTCTGGGGGCTACACCTTC. This encodes CASSSRPSGGYTF.

DNA for the CDR3: TGCAGTGCTAACACCCCGTGGGGGGGCCAAGAGACCCAGTACTTC. This translates into CSANTPWGGQETQYF. The chain uses TRBV20-1 and TRBJ2-5, with 7 bases identical to TRBD2. This CDR3 spans 15 amino acids. Germline V gene sequence: CDR1 DFQATT, CDR2 SNEGSKA (reference sequence). V was pared by 4 bases and J by 1 base, with 9 bases of the junction left unmatched.

To note about this clonotype: At one end the junction does not follow the germline gene, possibly because of a read error. The chain combines TRBV6-5 with TRBJ2-7; 7 positions match TRBD1. Germline lookup yields CDR1 MNHEY and CDR2 SVGAGI. The CDR3 is 17 residues long. CDR3 loop: CASSYFFVRDSSCEQYF. CDR3 sequence (DNA): TGTGCCAGCAGTTACTTTTTTGTCCGGGACAGCTCCTGCGAGCAGTACTTC.

A few counts support this clonotype. The V call is TRBV4-1, the J call TRBJ2-5, with TRBD1 matching over 10 bases. Matching the DNA end better, TRBJ2-7 makes the J call doubtful. CDR3 length: 17 residues. Germline V gene data show CDR1 as MGHRA and CDR2 as YSYEKL. CDR3 coding DNA: TGCGCCAGCAGCCAACGATCGGGACAGGGGAGTTCCTACGAGCAGTACTTC. Translation gives CASSQRSGQGSSYEQYF.

This chain uses TRBV6-5 with TRBJ2-5, with D possibly matching TRBD1 (5 bases). Germline V gene data show CDR1 as MNHEY and CDR2 as SVGAGI. There are 14 residues in the CDR3. Deletions cut 6 bases from V and 8 bases from J, with 19 bases between. CDR3 protein: CASSGRKGKGTQYF. The CDR3 DNA reads TGTGCCAGCAGCGGAAGAAAGGGGAAGGGAACCCAGTACTTC.

The rearrangement uses TRBV20-1 and TRBJ1-2, with D uncertain. CDR1 is DFQATT and CDR2 is SNEGSKA in the germline V gene (reference sequence). This CDR3 comprises 15 residues. V gave up 7 bases and J gave up 4 bases, with 22 bases separating them. CDR3 region: CSVSSGLAGVYGYTF. Here the CDR3 DNA reads TGCAGTGTCAGCTCCGGACTGGCGGGTGTCTATGGCTACACCTTC.

The chain is built from TRBV5-1 and TRBJ2-4, with 8 bases lining up with TRBD2. The DNA end is more similar to TRBJ2-7, so the J call may be wrong. The length of the CDR3 is 15 residues. Germline CDR1 SGHRS, CDR2 YFSETQ. The CDR3 nucleotides read TGCGCCAGCAGCTTCGGGGTAGCGGGGACCTACGAGCAGTACTTC. Its protein product is CASSFGVAGTYEQYF.

This clonotype was counted between two and nine times. This sequence joins TRBV20-1 and TRBJ2-6, with D perhaps TRBD2 (5 bases). The V end lost 3 bases, the J end lost 1 base, and 16 bases lay between the germline ends. This CDR3 has 17 residues. Germline V gene data show CDR1 as DFQATT and CDR2 as SNEGSKA (reference sequence). The DNA for the CDR3 is TGCAGTGCTAGCCCGGGGAACGGAGTTTCTGGGGCCAACGTCCTGACTTTC. It yields the protein CSASPGNGVSGANVLTF.

This chain links TRBV30 with TRBJ1-1, with D possibly being TRBD1 (6 bases). The germline gives CDR1 GTSNPN, CDR2 SVGIG (reference sequence). Trimming took 3 bases from V and 1 from J, leaving 6 bases between them. There are 12 residues in the CDR3. In DNA, the CDR3 is TGTGCCTGGAGGGACAGGAACACTGAAGCTTTCTTT. Translation: CAWRDRNTEAFF.

The V call is TRBV5-5, the J call TRBJ2-5, with D uncertain. Germline V CDR1 and CDR2: SGHKS, YYEKEE (reference sequence). The V end lost 6 bases, the J end lost 2 bases, and 17 bases lay between the germline ends. This CDR3 has 15 residues. The CDR3 region is CASTLTRRLQETQYF. The DNA for the CDR3 is TGTGCCAGCACCCTAACCCGTAGACTGCAAGAGACCCAGTACTTC.

The genes are TRBV7-8 and TRBJ2-7; TRBD2 matches at 8 bases. Germline CDR1 is SGHVS and CDR2 is FQNEAQ. Trimming at V came to 5 bases and at J to 4 bases, leaving 16 bases not matched to a gene. This CDR3 is built from 17 residues. CDR3 sequence: CASSRASGGSFRYEQYF. The CDR3, as DNA: TGTGCCAGCAGCAGAGCGTCGGGGGGGTCATTCAGATACGAGCAGTACTTC.

The V gene is TRBV7-2, the J gene TRBJ1-2; D gene uncertain. CDR1 is SGHTA and CDR2 is FQGNSA in the germline V gene. The CDR3 has 14 residues. Trimming took off 3 bases at V and 5 bases at J, with 13 bases between the two ends. In DNA form, the CDR3 reads TGTGCCAGCAGCTTTTCTAACAGCCCTTATGGCTACACCTTC. This sequence encodes CASSFSNSPYGYTF.